A selection of T cell receptor beta chains follows, all from one sample in a study of cytomegalovirus exposure and HLA in healthy donors. Measured with immunoSEQ multiplex PCR; TCRdb has only the in-frame clones, and not every one. The data contain about 130,000 clones, roughly 70% of them singletons. Sequenced material: PBMCs. These receptors originate from a woman aged 40 to 49 in good health and CMV-seropositive. The CDR3 runs from the conserved cysteine through the conserved F or W. A D gene is named only where the DNA matches it firmly. Rows give clone size only sometimes, using once, few, many, or a class for an expanded clone.

TRBD1	.	TRBV5-8	TRBJ1-6	TGTGCCAGCAGCTTTCAGGGGGCCTATAATTCACCCCTCCACTTT	CASSFQGAYNSPLHF
TRBD1	.	TRBV10-3	TRBJ1-3	TGTGCCATCAGTGACCCGGACAGGGGAGCTGGAAACACCATATATTTT	CAISDPDRGAGNTIYF
TRBD2	.	TRBV13	TRBJ2-1	TGTGCCAGCAGCTGGACTAGCGCCTACAATGAGCAGTTCTTC	CASSWTSAYNEQFF
.	.	TRBV10-2	TRBJ2-5	TGCGCCAGCAGGGAAGTAGGAGGAGGAAGAGAGACCCAGTACTTC	CASREVGGGRETQYF
TRBD2	.	TRBV2	TRBJ2-5	TGTGCCAGCTCGAAGGCCGGGGGGGCGAGAGAGACCCAGTACTTC	CASSKAGGARETQYF
.	.	TRBV6-4	TRBJ2-1	TGTGCCAGCAGCCCCGGAGCTCGCTCCTACAATGAGCAGTTCTTC	CASSPGARSYNEQFF
TRBD1	.	TRBV9	TRBJ1-4	TGTGCCAGCAGCGCAAACAGGGGATCCGGTGAAAAACTGTTTTTT	CASSANRGSGEKLFF
.	.	TRBV28	TRBJ2-7	TGTGCCAGCACCGACTGGGGCAGCTCCTACGAGCAGTACTTC	CASTDWGSSYEQYF
.	.	TRBV15	TRBJ1-2	TGTGCCACCAGCAGAGGAAGCTGGGGCTACACCTTC	CATSRGSWGYTF
.	.	TRBV7-8	TRBJ2-1	TGTGCCAGCAGCTTAGCGCGGGCGGGCGGCGGACGGTATGAGCAGTTCTTC	CASSLARAGGGRYEQFF
.	.	TRBV7-9	TRBJ1-2	TGTGCCAGCAGCTTAGCAGGGGTGGACTATGGCTACACCTTC	CASSLAGVDYGYTF
TRBD1	.	TRBV19	TRBJ2-7	TGTGCCAGTGCAGACAGGGGGTATATCTACGAGCAGTACTTC	CASADRGYIYEQYF
TRBD1	few	TRBV4-1	TRBJ2-7	TGTGCCAGCAGCCAAGGGGCCGGGACAGGGCTCTACGAGCAGTACTTC	CASSQGAGTGLYEQYF
.	.	TRBV7-2	TRBJ2-7	TGTGCCAGCAGCAGAGAAAGTCACTACGAGCAGTACTTC	CASSRESHYEQYF
TRBD2	.	TRBV2	TRBJ2-1	TGTGCCAGCGAGGCGGGGGGCTACAATGAGCAGTTCTTC	CASEAGGYNEQFF
TRBD2	.	TRBV29-1	TRBJ2-7	TGCAGCGTTAGGCGGCTAGCGGGAGCTGGTGACGAGCAGTACTTC	CSVRRLAGAGDEQYF
TRBD1	.	TRBV9	TRBJ1-6	TGTGCCAGCAGCGTTGGACAGGGCGTCAATTCACCCCTCCACTTT	CASSVGQGVNSPLHF
TRBD2	few	TRBV11-2	TRBJ2-7	TGTGCCAGCAGCTTCAAGCTACTAGCGGGAGATTGGGCTTACGAGCAGTACTTC	CASSFKLLAGDWAYEQYF
TRBD1	.	TRBV7-2	TRBJ1-2	TGTGCCAGCAGCTACCCGGGACAGGGGTACTATGGCTACACCTTC	CASSYPGQGYYGYTF
.	.	TRBV28	TRBJ2-3	TGTGCCAGCAGTCTTTGGACACGGGGGAGCACAGATACGCAGTATTTT	CASSLWTRGSTDTQYF
TRBD1	.	TRBV11-1	TRBJ2-7	TGTGCCAGCAGCTCAGCGGTCCGGACAGGACAGTACGAGCAGTACTTC	CASSSAVRTGQYEQYF
.	.	TRBV7-2	TRBJ2-2	TGTGCCAGCAGCTTAGCTGGCAGGGGTGCCACCGGGGAGCTGTTTTTT	CASSLAGRGATGELFF
.	.	TRBV29-1	TRBJ2-3	TGCAGCGTTGAGGGGGCTCGCACAGATACGCAGTATTTT	CSVEGARTDTQYF
.	.	TRBV2	TRBJ2-6	TGTGCCAGCAGTGAAGCGCCGTTAGGGGCTGGGGCCAACGTCCTGACTTTC	CASSEAPLGAGANVLTF
.	.	TRBV5-1	TRBJ2-5	TGCGCCAGCAGCCAAGCAAGCGGGCTGCAAGAGACCCAGTACTTC	CASSQASGLQETQYF
TRBD2	.	TRBV5-4	TRBJ2-7	TGTGCCAGCAGCCCTGGACTAGGTGCCTACGAGCAGTACTTC	CASSPGLGAYEQYF
.	.	TRBV10-3	TRBJ1-1	TGTGCCATCAGTGAACTTGGACAGCCCGAAGCTTTCTTT	CAISELGQPEAFF
TRBD1	.	TRBV7-2	TRBJ2-1	TGTGCGACAGGGGACAGCTCCTACAATGAGCAGTTCTTC	CATGDSSYNEQFF
.	.	TRBV5-5	TRBJ2-7	TGTGCCAGCAGCTTTCTGAGCCCGGGATACGAGCAGTACTTC	CASSFLSPGYEQYF
TRBD1	.	TRBV4-1	TRBJ1-6	TGCGCCAGCAGCCAGATCCCGGGACAGGGGAGTTCACCCCTCCACTTT	CASSQIPGQGSSPLHF
.	.	TRBV18	TRBJ2-7	TGTGCCAGCTCCGGACTGGGGAGCTACGAGCAGTACTTC	CASSGLGSYEQYF
TRBD2	few	TRBV5-1	TRBJ2-5	TGCGCCAGCAGACCTAGCGGGGGAGAGACCCAGTACTTC	CASRPSGGETQYF
.	.	TRBV18	TRBJ2-7	TGTGCCAGCTCACCTCAGGGGTTTGAGCAGTACTTC	CASSPQGFEQYF
.	few	TRBV27	TRBJ2-5	TGTGCCAGCGGACGACCAGGGAGGGGGGAGACCCAGTACTTC	CASGRPGRGETQYF
TRBD1	few	TRBV27	TRBJ2-7	TGTGCCAGCAGTTTGACAGGGTGGTACGAGCAGTACTTC	CASSLTGWYEQYF
TRBD1	.	TRBV20-1	TRBJ1-2	TGCAGTGCTAAGCCAGGGGGTGGCTACACCTTC	CSAKPGGGYTF
.	.	TRBV9	TRBJ2-5	TGTGCCAGCGGACGGACAGGTCGGACTACCCAAGAGACCCAGTACTTC	CASGRTGRTTQETQYF
.	.	TRBV6-9	TRBJ2-5	TGTGCCTTTCATTCCCGGGGTTCGGAGACCCAGTACTTC	CAFHSRGSETQYF
TRBD2	few	TRBV5-4	TRBJ2-1	TGTGCCAGCAGCTTGGGGGGACTAGGGAATGAGCAGTTCTTC	CASSLGGLGNEQFF
.	.	TRBV4-3	TRBJ1-1	TGCGCCAGCAGCCAAGGACAGAGTAACACTGAAGCTTTCTTT	CASSQGQSNTEAFF
.	.	TRBV4-2	TRBJ1-4	TGTGCCAGCAGCCAGGCCAGGGGTTCTAATGAAAAACTGTTTTTT	CASSQARGSNEKLFF
TRBD1	.	TRBV5-4	TRBJ2-5	TGTGCCAGCAGCATAGACAGGGTTGGGGAGACCCAGTACTTC	CASSIDRVGETQYF
.	.	TRBV15	TRBJ2-2	TGTGCCACCGCCAAGGGGTTCAGCACCGGGGAGCTGTTTTTT	CATAKGFSTGELFF
TRBD1	.	TRBV19	TRBJ2-3	TGTGCCAGTAGTCGTGCTAGGGGGCCGACAGATACGCAGTATTTT	CASSRARGPTDTQYF
.	.	TRBV27	TRBJ1-2	TGTGCCAGCAGTTCCCTCGGGGCTAACTATGGCTACACCTTC	CASSSLGANYGYTF
.	.	TRBV4-2	TRBJ2-3	TGTGCCAGCACGGGGGGCCCCGATACGCAGTATTTT	CASTGGPDTQYF
TRBD2	.	TRBV4-2	TRBJ2-3	TGTGCCAGCAGCCAGGAACCTAGCGGGGGGGGTGCAGATACGCAGTATTTT	CASSQEPSGGGADTQYF